This T cell receptor (beta chain) came from a study of blood T cells in healthy people across ages. A second PCR, run for roughly 7 to 11 cycles, used a sample-barcoded 5' primer plus a J-beta primer mix. Each CDR3 protein is one row after TCRdb ran MiXCR on the 5' RACE reads. Of around 900,000 distinct CDR3 sequences detected, roughly half appear once; the ten largest clones hold 20% to 25%. The CDR3 runs to 12 residues. V was shortened by 7 bases and J by 11 bases, with 20 bases between the two germline ends. Germline V gene sequence: CDR1 DFQATT, CDR2 SNEGSKA (reference sequence). This sequence was found in a woman aged 60-75 years in good health. The sequenced sample was blood. This sequence joins TRBV20-1 and TRBJ2-5; D is possibly TRBD2 (6 bases). For the CDR3, the DNA is TGCAGTGGGGCTAGCCGGCGTCGGGAGCAGTACTTC. Its protein is CSGASRRREQYF.